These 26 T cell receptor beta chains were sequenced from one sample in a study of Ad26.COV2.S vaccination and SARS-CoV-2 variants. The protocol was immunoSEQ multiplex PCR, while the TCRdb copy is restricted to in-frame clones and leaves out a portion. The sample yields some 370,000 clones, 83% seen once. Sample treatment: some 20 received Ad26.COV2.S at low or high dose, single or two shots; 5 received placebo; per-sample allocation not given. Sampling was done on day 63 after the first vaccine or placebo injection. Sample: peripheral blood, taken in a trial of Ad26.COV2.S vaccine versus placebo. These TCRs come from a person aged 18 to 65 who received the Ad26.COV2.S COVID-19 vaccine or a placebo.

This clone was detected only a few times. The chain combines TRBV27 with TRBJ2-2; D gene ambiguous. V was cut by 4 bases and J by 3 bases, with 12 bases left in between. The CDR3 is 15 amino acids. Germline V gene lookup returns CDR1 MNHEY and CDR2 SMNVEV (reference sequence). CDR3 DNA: TGTGCCAGCAGTTCCCCGCCCAGAGACACCGGGGAGCTGTTTTTT. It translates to CASSSPPRDTGELFF.

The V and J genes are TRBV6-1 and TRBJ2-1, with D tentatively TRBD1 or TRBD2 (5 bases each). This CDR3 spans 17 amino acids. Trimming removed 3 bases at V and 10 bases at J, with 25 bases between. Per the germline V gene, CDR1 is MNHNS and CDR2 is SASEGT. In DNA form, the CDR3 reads TGTGCCAGCAGTGACGAATTCTCCCGGGACGCCATCCGGGAGCAGTTCTTC. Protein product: CASSDEFSRDAIREQFF.

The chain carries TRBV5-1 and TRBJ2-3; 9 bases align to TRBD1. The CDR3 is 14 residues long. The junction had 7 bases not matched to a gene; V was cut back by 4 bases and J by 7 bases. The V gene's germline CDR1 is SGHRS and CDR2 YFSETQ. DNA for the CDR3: TGCGCCAGCAGCAAAAGGACAGGGGAAAATACGCAGTATTTT. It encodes CASSKRTGENTQYF.

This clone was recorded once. As DNA, the CDR3 is TGTGCCAGCAGTTCCCACGGGGTCCCGTTCTTC. It specifies CASSSHGVPFF. The chain joins TRBV6-2 or TRBV6-3 to TRBJ2-1, with D maybe TRBD2 (5 bases). Trimming stripped 4 bases from V and 15 bases from J, with 13 bases between. The CDR3 totals 11 residues. Germline CDR1 and CDR2: MNHEY and SVGEGT.

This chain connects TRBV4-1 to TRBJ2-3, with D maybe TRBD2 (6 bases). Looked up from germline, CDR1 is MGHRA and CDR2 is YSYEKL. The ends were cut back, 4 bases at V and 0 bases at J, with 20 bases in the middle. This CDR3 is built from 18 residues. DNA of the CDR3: TGCGCCAGCAGCCCCACCGCCACTAGCCCTTCTAGCACAGATACGCAGTATTTT. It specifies CASSPTATSPSSTDTQYF.

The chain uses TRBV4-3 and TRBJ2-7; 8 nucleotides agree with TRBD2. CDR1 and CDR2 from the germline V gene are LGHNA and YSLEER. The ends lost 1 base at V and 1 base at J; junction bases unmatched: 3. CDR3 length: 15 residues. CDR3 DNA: TGCGCCAGCAGCCAAGTTGCGGGGGGATCCTACGAGCAGTACTTC. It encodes CASSQVAGGSYEQYF.

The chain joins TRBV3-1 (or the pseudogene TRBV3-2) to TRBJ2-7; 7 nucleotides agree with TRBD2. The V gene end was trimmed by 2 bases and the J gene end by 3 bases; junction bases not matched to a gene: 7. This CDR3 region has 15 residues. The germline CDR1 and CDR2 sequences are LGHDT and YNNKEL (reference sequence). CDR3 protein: CASSQSGGNVYEQYF. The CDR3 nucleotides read TGTGCCAGCAGCCAATCCGGGGGGAACGTCTACGAGCAGTACTTC.

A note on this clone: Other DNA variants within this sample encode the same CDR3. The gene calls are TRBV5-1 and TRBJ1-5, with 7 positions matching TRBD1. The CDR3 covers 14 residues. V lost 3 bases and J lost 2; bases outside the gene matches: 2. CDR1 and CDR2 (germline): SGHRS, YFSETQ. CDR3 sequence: CASSSGQGNQPQHF. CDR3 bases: TGCGCCAGCAGCTCCGGACAGGGCAATCAGCCCCAGCATTTT. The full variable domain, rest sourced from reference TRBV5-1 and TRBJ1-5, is KAGVTQTPRYLIKTRGQQVTLSCSPISGHRSVSWYQQTPGQGLQFLFEYFSETQRNKGNFPGRFSGRQFSNSRSEMNVSTLELGDSALYLCASSSGQGNQPQHFGDGTRLSIL.

This chain's CDR3 is CASSYGGTGHGYTF. DNA of the CDR3: TGTGCCAGCAGTTACGGGGGGACAGGACATGGCTACACCTTC. The chain uses TRBV6-5 and TRBJ1-2; 8 bases align to TRBD1. Germline V gives CDR1 MNHEY, CDR2 SVGAGI. Trimming cost V 2 bases and J 6 bases; bases outside gene matches: 5. CDR3 length: 14 residues.

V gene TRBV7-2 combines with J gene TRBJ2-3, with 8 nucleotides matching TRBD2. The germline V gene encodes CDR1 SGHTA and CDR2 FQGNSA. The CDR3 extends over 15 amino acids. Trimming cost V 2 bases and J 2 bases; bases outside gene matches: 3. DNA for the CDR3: TGTGCCAGCAGCTTATCGGGACTAGACACAGATACGCAGTATTTT. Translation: CASSLSGLDTDTQYF. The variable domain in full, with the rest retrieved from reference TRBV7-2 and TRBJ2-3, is GAGVSQSPSNKVTEKGKDVELRCDPISGHTALYWYRQSLGQGLEFLIYFQGNSAPDKSGLPSDRFSAERTGGSVSTLTIQRTQQEDSAVYLCASSLSGLDTDTQYFGPGTRLTVL.

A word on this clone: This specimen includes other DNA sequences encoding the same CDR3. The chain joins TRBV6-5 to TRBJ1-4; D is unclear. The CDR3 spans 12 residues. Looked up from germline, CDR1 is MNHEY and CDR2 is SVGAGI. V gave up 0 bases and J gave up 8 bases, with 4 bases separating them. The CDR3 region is CASSYSGEKLFF. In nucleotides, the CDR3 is TGTGCCAGCAGTTACTCGGGCGAAAAACTGTTTTTT.

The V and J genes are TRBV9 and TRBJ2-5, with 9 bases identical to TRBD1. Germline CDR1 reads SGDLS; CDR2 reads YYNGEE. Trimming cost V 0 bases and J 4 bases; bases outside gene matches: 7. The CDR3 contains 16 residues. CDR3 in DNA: TGTGCCAGCAGCGTAGGGGGACAGGGAGACGGAGAGACCCAGTACTTC. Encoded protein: CASSVGGQGDGETQYF.

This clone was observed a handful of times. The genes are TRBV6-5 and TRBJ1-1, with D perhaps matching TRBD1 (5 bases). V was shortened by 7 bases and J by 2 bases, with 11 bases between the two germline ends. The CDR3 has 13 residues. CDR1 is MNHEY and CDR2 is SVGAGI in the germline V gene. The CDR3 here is CASITRTNTEAFF. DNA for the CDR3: TGTGCCAGCATAACACGGACAAACACTGAAGCTTTCTTT.

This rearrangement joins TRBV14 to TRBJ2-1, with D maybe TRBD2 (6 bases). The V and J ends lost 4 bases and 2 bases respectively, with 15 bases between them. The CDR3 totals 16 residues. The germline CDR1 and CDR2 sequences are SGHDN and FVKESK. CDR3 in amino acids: CASSPPAWGAYNEQFF. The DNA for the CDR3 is TGTGCCAGCAGCCCCCCGGCGTGGGGGGCCTACAATGAGCAGTTCTTC.

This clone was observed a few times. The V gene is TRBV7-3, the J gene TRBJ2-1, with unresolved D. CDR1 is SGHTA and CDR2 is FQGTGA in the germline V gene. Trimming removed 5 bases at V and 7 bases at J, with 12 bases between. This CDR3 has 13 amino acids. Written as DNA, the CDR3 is TGTGCCAGCAGCGCCTTACTTGGGAATGAGCAGTTCTTC. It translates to CASSALLGNEQFF.

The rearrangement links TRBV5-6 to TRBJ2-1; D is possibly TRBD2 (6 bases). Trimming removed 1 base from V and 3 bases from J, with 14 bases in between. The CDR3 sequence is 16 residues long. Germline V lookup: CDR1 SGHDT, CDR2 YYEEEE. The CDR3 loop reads CASSLSGGSLYNEQFF. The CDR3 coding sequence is TGTGCCAGCAGCTTGAGTGGGGGGTCCCTCTACAATGAGCAGTTCTTC.

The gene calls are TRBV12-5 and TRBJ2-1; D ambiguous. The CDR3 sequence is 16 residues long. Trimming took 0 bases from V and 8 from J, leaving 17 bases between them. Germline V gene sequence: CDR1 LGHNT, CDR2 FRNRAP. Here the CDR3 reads CASGLVRGPTAHEQFF. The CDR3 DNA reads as TGTGCTAGTGGTTTGGTACGTGGCCCAACGGCCCATGAGCAGTTCTTC.

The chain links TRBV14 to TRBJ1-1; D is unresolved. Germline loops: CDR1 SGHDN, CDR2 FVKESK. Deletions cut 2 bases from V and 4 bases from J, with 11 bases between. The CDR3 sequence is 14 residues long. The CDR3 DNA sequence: TGTGCCAGCAGCCAATTAGGGAGGACCACTGAAGCTTTCTTT. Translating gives CASSQLGRTTEAFF.

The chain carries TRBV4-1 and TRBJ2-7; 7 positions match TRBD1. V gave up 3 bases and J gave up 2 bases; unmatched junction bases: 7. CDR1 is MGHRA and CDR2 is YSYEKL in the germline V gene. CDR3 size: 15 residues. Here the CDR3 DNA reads TGCGCCAGCAGCCACAGACAGGGACCTGCCTACGAGCAGTACTTC. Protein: CASSHRQGPAYEQYF.

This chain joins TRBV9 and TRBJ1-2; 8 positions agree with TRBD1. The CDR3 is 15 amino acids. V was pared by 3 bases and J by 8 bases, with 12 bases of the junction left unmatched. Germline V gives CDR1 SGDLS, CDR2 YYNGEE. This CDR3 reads CASSAQGADVEGYTF. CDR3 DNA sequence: TGTGCCAGCAGCGCGCAGGGGGCAGATGTGGAGGGCTACACCTTC. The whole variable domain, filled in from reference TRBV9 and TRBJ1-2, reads DSGVTQTPKHLITATGQRVTLRCSPRSGDLSVYWYQQSLDQGLQFLIQYYNGEERAKGNILERFSAQQFPDLHSELNLSSLELGDSALYFCASSAQGADVEGYTFGSGTRLTVV.

CDR3 nucleotides: TGTGCCTGGAGTCGCCTCGGACAGGTCATGGGAGGCTACACCTTC. Its protein is CAWSRLGQVMGGYTF. This chain uses TRBV30 with TRBJ1-2; 7 nucleotides align to TRBD1. CDR3 length equals 15 residues. The germline CDR1 and CDR2 sequences are GTSNPN and SVGIG (reference sequence). V shed 2 bases, J shed 8 bases, and the junction held 14 bases outside the gene matches.

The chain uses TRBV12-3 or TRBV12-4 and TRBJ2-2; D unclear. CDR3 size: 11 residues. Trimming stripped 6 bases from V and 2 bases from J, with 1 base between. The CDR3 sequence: CASRNTGELFF. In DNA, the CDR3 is TGTGCCAGCAGAAACACCGGGGAGCTGTTTTTT.

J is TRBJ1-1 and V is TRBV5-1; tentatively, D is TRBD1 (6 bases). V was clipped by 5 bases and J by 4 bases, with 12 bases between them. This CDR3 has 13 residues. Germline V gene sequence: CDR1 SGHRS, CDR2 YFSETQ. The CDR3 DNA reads TGCGCCAGCAGACCCAGGGACATCACTGAAGCTTTCTTT. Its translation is CASRPRDITEAFF.

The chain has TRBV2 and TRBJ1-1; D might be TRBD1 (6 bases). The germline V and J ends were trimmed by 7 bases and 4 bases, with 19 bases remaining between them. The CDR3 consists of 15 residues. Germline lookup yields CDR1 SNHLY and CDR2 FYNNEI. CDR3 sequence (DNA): TGTGCCAGCACCCTCGATGGGGGGCCGGGCACTGAAGCTTTCTTT. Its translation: CASTLDGGPGTEAFF.

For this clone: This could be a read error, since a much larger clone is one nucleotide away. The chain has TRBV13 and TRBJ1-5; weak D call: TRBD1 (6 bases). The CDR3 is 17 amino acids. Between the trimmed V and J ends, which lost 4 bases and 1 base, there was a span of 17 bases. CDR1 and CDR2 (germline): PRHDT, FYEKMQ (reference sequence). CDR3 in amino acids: CASSSPGEGGSNQPQHF. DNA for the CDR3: TGTGCCAGCAGCTCTCCCGGGGAGGGGGGGAGCAATCAGCCCCAGCATTTT.

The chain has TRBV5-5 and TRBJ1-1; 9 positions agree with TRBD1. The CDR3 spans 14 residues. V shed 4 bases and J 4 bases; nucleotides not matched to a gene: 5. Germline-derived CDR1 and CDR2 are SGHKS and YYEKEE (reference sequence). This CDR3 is CASSPQGAATEAFF. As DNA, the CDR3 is TGTGCCAGCAGCCCACAGGGGGCGGCCACTGAAGCTTTCTTT.